This T cell receptor (beta chain) originates from a study of T cell responses to AZD1222 COVID-19 vaccine. This CDR3 region has 13 residues. CDR1 and CDR2 (germline): LNHDA, SQIVND (reference sequence). The germline V and J ends were trimmed by 5 bases and 3 bases, with 11 bases remaining between them. TCRdb's copy holds only in-frame clones and misses some; the assay was immunoSEQ multiplex PCR. The table has tens of thousands of clones, 80% to 90% seen once; the top ten hold about 15%. The material sequenced was peripheral blood, taken on day 0 of AZD1222 vaccination. V gene TRBV19 combines with J gene TRBJ2-7; a possible D gene is TRBD1 (5 bases). The source of this sequence is an adult in good health. The CDR3 loop is CASSSQRGYEQYF. The CDR3 DNA reads as TGTGCCAGTAGTTCGCAAAGGGGCTACGAGCAGTACTTC.